This note documents a single TCR beta chain sequence. Within the sample, other DNA sequences also encode this same CDR3. Clones were read by immunoSEQ multiplex PCR, and TCRdb kept only the in-frame ones, dropping some. The sample includes 81,000 or so clones, roughly 84% seen only once; the top ten take around a fifth. The data are from a study of identifying expanded T cells in peripheral blood. The CDR3 is 13 residues long. Per germline, CDR1 LNHNV and CDR2 YYDKDF (reference sequence). V lost 0 bases and J 4 bases, leaving 7 bases between the germline ends. The rearrangement uses TRBV15 and TRBJ2-7, with D unresolved. The receptor was isolated from a person between 18 and 70 years old in good health. Sequenced: blood. For the CDR3, the DNA is TGTGCCACCAGCAGAGACCCAGGATACGAGCAGTACTTC. This sequence encodes CATSRDPGYEQYF.